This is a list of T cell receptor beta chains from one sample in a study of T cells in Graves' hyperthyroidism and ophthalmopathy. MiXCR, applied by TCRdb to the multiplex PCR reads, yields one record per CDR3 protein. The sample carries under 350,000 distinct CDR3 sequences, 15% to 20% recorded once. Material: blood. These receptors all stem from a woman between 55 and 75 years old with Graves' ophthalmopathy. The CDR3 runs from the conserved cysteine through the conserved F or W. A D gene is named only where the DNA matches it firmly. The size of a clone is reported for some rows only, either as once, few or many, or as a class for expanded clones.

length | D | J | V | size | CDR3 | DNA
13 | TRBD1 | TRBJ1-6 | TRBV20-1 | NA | CSAYRDRDSPLHF | TGCAGTGCCTATAGGGACAGGGATTCACCCCTCCACTTT
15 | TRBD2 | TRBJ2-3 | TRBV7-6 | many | CASSLGPSGTDTQYF | TGTGCCAGCAGCTTAGGGCCTAGCGGGACAGATACGCAGTATTTT
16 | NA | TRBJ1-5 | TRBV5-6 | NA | CASSFSPRSGNQPQHF | TGTGCCAGCAGCTTTTCCCCACGGTCCGGCAATCAGCCCCAGCATTTT
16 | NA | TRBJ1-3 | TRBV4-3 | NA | CASSQVGGRIGNTIYF | TGCGCCAGCAGCCAAGTGGGGGGGAGGATTGGAAACACCATATATTTT
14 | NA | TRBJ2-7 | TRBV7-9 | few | CASGLTGSSYEQYF | TGTGCCAGCGGCCTTACAGGGTCCTCCTACGAGCAGTACTTC
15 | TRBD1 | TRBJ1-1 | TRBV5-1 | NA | CASSQIPGTGGEAFF | TGCGCCAGCAGCCAAATTCCCGGGACAGGGGGTGAAGCTTTCTTT
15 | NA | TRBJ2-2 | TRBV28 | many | CASSETTKNTGELFF | TGTGCCAGCAGCGAAACTACCAAGAACACCGGGGAGCTGTTTTTT
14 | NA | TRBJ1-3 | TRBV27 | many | CASSSPRVGNTIYF | TGTGCCAGCAGTTCCCCCAGGGTTGGAAACACCATATATTTT
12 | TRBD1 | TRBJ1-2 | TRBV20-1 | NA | CSASNRGSGYTF | TGCAGTGCTAGTAACAGGGGATCTGGCTACACCTTC
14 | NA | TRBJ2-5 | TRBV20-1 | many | CSARGLGNQETQYF | TGCAGTGCTAGAGGTTTGGGGAACCAAGAGACCCAGTACTTC
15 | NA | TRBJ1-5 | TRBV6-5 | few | CASSYSGWGNQPQHF | TGTGCCAGCAGTTACTCGGGCTGGGGCAATCAGCCCCAGCATTTT
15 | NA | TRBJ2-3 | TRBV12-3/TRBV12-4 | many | CASSPGPSRADTQYF | TGTGCCAGCAGTCCTGGACCCTCACGGGCAGATACGCAGTATTTT
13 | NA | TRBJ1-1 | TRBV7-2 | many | CASSLRMGGTAFF | TGTGCCAGCAGCCTCCGGATGGGGGGGACCGCTTTCTTT
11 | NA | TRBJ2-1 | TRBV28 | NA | CASSFRTYQFF | TGTGCCAGCAGTTTCAGGACATACCAGTTCTTC
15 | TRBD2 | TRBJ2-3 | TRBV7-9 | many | CAREKVGLATDTQYF | TGTGCCAGGGAGAAGGTGGGACTAGCAACAGATACGCAGTATTTT
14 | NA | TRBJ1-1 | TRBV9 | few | CASSVTGQNTEAFF | TGTGCCAGCAGCGTCACAGGACAGAACACTGAAGCTTTCTTT
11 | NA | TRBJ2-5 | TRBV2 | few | CASRGRETQYF | TGTGCCAGCAGGGGAAGAGAGACCCAGTACTTC
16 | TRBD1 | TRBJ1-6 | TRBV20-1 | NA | CSAPRDRVTYNSPLHF | TGCAGTGCTCCTCGGGACAGGGTTACCTATAATTCACCCCTCCACTTT
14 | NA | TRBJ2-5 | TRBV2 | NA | CASEYQALQETQYF | TGTGCCAGCGAGTATCAAGCGCTGCAAGAGACCCAGTACTTC
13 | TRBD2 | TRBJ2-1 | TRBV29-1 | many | CSPSQGLAGEQFF | TGCAGCCCCAGTCAGGGACTAGCTGGGGAGCAGTTCTTC
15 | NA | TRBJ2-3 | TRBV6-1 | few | CASSSIGTSHATQYF | TGTGCCAGCAGTTCTATCGGGACGTCCCATGCTACGCAGTATTTT
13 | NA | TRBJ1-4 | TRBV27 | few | CASQGQPNEKLFF | TGTGCCAGCCAGGGTCAGCCTAATGAAAAACTGTTTTTT